The 8 T cell receptor beta chains below come from one sample, sequenced in a study of immune cell composition in non-small cell lung cancer. Normal lung was sampled as far from the tumour as possible, at least 3 cm. Sequencing used immunoSEQ multiplex PCR; TCRdb keeps in-frame clones, though not all of them. The top ten hold roughly 22% of the sample, which has approximately 2,000 clones, around 86% seen once. Sequenced: non-adjacent lung tissue. Receptors originate from a human donor with non-small cell lung cancer.

The chain is built from TRBV2 and TRBJ2-7; 7 bases agree with TRBD2. CDR3 length: 12 amino acids. V dropped 8 bases and J dropped 5; count of bases not matched to a gene: 6. The germline gives CDR1 SNHLY, CDR2 FYNNEI. DNA for the CDR3: TGTGCCAGCGACGGCGGGAGCGACGAGCAGTACTTC. It translates to CASDGGSDEQYF.

This clone was counted once. This sequence joins TRBV5-1 and TRBJ1-2, with D possibly matching TRBD1 (5 bases). V gave up 0 bases and J gave up 3 bases, with 18 bases separating them. The CDR3 contains 17 residues. Germline CDR1 SGHRS, CDR2 YFSETQ. The CDR3 loop is CASSLAGGGVLDYGYTF. CDR3 coding DNA: TGCGCCAGCAGCTTGGCCGGCGGGGGAGTGTTGGACTATGGCTACACCTTC.

The chain joins TRBV27 to TRBJ2-1, with 7 bases identical to TRBD2. From germline, CDR1 is MNHEY and CDR2 SMNVEV (reference sequence). CDR3 length equals 13 residues. The junction had 6 bases not matched to a gene; V was cut back by 3 bases and J by 10 bases. The CDR3 sequence: CASSFRSGGEQFF. For the CDR3, the DNA is TGTGCCAGCAGTTTTCGCTCCGGGGGGGAGCAGTTCTTC.

The rearrangement joins TRBV7-3 to TRBJ1-1; D is undetermined. V lost 0 bases and J 5 bases, leaving 10 bases between the germline ends. This CDR3 comprises 14 residues. Per germline, CDR1 SGHTA and CDR2 FQGTGA. The CDR3 here is CASSLTGRVTEAFF. In DNA, the CDR3 is TGTGCCAGCAGCTTAACAGGGAGGGTAACTGAAGCTTTCTTT.

J is TRBJ1-3 and V is TRBV27, with TRBD1 as a possible D gene (5 bases). CDR1 and CDR2 from the germline V gene are MNHEY and SMNVEV (reference sequence). V dropped 0 bases and J dropped 9 bases, with 9 bases sitting between them. There are 13 residues in the CDR3. The CDR3 DNA follows: TGTGCCAGCAGTTTATCTCAGGGTTCCACCATATATTTT. It codes for CASSLSQGSTIYF.

This sequence joins TRBV11-3 and TRBJ1-1; the D is unclear. The germline V gene has CDR1 SGHNT and CDR2 YENEEA. This CDR3 contains 13 residues. Trimming shortened V by 0 bases and J by 8 bases, and 10 bases separated the two germline ends. CDR3 DNA: TGTGCCAGCAGCTTAGATCGGGGTTCAGAAGCTTTCTTT. Amino acid sequence: CASSLDRGSEAFF.

The chain couples TRBV28 to TRBJ2-3; 10 bases are a match to TRBD1. CDR1 and CDR2 (germline): MDHEN, SYDVKM. Trimming at V came to 6 bases and at J to 3 bases, leaving 9 bases not matched to a gene. This CDR3 has 16 amino acids. The DNA for the CDR3 is TGTGCCAGCAGGCGGGACAGGGGTCCCCTGACAGATACGCAGTATTTT. As protein: CASRRDRGPLTDTQYF.

V is TRBV5-6 and J is TRBJ2-1, with D perhaps matching TRBD1 (5 bases). The CDR3 totals 13 residues. Germline V CDR1 and CDR2: SGHDT, YYEEEE. Trimming stripped 4 bases from V and 8 bases from J, with 13 bases between. The chain's CDR3 is CASSPDSTDEQFF. In DNA form, the CDR3 reads TGTGCCAGCAGCCCTGACAGCACGGATGAGCAGTTCTTC.